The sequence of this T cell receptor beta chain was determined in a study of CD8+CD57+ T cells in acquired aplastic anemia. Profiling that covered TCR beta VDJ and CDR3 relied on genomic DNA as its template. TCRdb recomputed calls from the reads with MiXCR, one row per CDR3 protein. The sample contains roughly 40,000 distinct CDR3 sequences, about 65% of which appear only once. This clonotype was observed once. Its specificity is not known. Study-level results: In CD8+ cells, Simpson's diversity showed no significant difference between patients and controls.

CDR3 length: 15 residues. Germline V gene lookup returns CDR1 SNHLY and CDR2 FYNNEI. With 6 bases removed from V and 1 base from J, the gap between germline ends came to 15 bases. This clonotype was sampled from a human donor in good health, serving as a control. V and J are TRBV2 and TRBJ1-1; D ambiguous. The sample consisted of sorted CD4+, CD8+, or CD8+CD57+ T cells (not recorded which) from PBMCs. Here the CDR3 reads CASRLQQTRNTEAFF. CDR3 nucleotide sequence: TGTGCCAGCAGACTCCAACAGACCAGGAACACTGAAGCTTTCTTT.